The 4 T cell receptor beta chains reported below all come from one sample, sequenced in a study of T cell repertoires in cytomegalovirus infection. TCRdb recomputed calls from the reads with MiXCR, one row per CDR3 protein. The sample has about 70,000 distinct CDR3 sequences, roughly 20% seen once. For these TCRs, the target antigens are not known. The sequences come from CD8+ T cells from cultured PBMCs, collected from culture after CMV antigen stimulation. The receptor set was obtained from a human donor in good health (CMV status not recorded). Some clones in this sample may be carry-over from other donors' samples.

The chain uses TRBV7-3 and TRBJ1-2; D is perhaps TRBD1 (5 bases). Germline V gives CDR1 SGHTA, CDR2 FQGTGA. CDR3 size: 17 residues. Trimming pared 1 base from V and 8 bases from J, leaving 23 bases between. In nucleotides, the CDR3 is TGTGCCAGCAGCTTAAGCGAGGGGTTAATGGTAGGAGGCGGCTACACCTTC. This codes for CASSLSEGLMVGGGYTF. Full variable domain (missing parts from reference TRBV7-3 and TRBJ1-2): GAGVSQTPSNKVTEKGKYVELRCDPISGHTALYWYRQSLGQGPEFLIYFQGTGAADDSGLPNDRFFAVRPEGSVSTLKIQRTERGDSAVYLCASSLSEGLMVGGGYTFGSGTRLTVV.

In this sample, this clonotype turned up a few times. V gene TRBV5-1 combines with J gene TRBJ2-2; 9 nucleotides align to TRBD1. CDR1 and CDR2 from the germline V gene are SGHRS and YFSETQ. This CDR3 contains 17 residues. V dropped 2 bases and J dropped 3; count of bases not matched to a gene: 8. CDR3 residues: CASSFTGTGTYTGELFF. Written as DNA, the CDR3 is TGCGCCAGCAGCTTTACCGGGACAGGGACGTACACCGGGGAGCTGTTTTTT.

The chain couples TRBV7-2 to TRBJ1-2; D unclear. CDR1 and CDR2 from the germline V gene are SGHTA and FQGNSA. The CDR3 spans 13 residues. The V end was cut by 7 bases, the J end by 13 bases, with 22 bases between. CDR3 residues: CASTKEARGVFTF. The CDR3 nucleotides are TGTGCCAGCACCAAAGAAGCGCGGGGAGTATTCACCTTC.

The V gene is TRBV14, the J gene TRBJ1-3; D is undetermined. V was clipped by 4 bases and J by 0 bases, with 7 bases between them. CDR1 and CDR2 (germline): SGHDN, FVKESK. The CDR3 is 14 amino acids. CDR3 loop: CASSPVVSGNTIYF. In DNA form, the CDR3 reads TGTGCCAGCAGCCCTGTGGTCTCTGGAAACACCATATATTTT.